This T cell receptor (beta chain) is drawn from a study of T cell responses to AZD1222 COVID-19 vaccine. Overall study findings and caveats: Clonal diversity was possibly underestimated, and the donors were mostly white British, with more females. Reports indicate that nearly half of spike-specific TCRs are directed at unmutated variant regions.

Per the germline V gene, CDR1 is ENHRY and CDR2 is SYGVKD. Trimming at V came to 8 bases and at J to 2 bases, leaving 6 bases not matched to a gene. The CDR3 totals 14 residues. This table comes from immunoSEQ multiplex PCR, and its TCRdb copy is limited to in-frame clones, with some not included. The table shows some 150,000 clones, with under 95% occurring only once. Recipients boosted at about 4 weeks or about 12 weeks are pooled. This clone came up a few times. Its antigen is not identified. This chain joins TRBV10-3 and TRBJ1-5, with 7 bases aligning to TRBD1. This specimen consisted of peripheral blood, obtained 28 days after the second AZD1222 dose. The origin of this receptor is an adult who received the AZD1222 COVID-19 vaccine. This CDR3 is CAIGGGMGNQPQHF. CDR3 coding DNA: TGTGCCATCGGAGGGGGCATGGGCAATCAGCCCCAGCATTTT.